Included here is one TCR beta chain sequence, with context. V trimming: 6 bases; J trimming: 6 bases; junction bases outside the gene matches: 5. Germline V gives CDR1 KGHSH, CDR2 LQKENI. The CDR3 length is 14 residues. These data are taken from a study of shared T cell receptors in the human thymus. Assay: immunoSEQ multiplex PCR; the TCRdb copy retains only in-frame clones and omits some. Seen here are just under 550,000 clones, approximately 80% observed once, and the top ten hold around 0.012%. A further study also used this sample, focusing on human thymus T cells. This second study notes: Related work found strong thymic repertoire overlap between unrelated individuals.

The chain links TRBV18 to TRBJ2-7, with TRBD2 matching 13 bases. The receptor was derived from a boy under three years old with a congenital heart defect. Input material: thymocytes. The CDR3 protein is CASSTGLAGAEQYF. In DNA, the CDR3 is TGTGCCAGCTCTACAGGACTAGCGGGAGCCGAGCAGTACTTC.